Listed below are T cell receptor beta chains from one sample, sequenced in a study of T cells in Graves' hyperthyroidism and ophthalmopathy. TCRdb fed the multiplex PCR reads into MiXCR, producing one record per CDR3 protein. Of a few hundred thousand distinct CDR3 sequences listed, roughly 46% were seen once; the top ten hold roughly 7.7%. The material sequenced was peripheral blood or thyroid tissue (not recorded which). These receptor sequences come from a woman aged 18-29 years with Graves' hyperthyroidism. Each CDR3 is given with its conserved first and last residue. D genes are given only for firm matches. Expanded clones get a size class; other rows say once, few or many, or leave the size out.

cdr3_nt cdr3_aa d_call j_call v_call clone_size
TGTGCCGCCTCTGACGGAGGACGAGGAAACACCATATATTTT CAASDGGRGNTIYF NA TRBJ1-3 TRBV10-3 NA
TGTGCCAGCAGCGTAGCTACGGACCCAGAGGATGAGCAGTTCTTC CASSVATDPEDEQFF NA TRBJ2-1 TRBV9 many
TGTGCCAGCAGCGTAGCAACAGGGGGAGGGGAGACCCAGCATTTT CASSVATGGGETQHF TRBD1 TRBJ1-5 TRBV9 NA
TGTGCCAGCACCTCATCGGGACAGGGTAACTATGGCTACACCTTC CASTSSGQGNYGYTF TRBD1 TRBJ1-2 TRBV12-3/TRBV12-4 NA
TGTGCCAGCAGCGCCGGACCTGTTGGAGGGGAGACCCAGTACTTC CASSAGPVGGETQYF NA TRBJ2-5 TRBV7-2 once
TGCGCCAGCAGCCCGAACATGAACACCGGGGAGCTGTTTTTT CASSPNMNTGELFF NA TRBJ2-2 TRBV5-1 many
TGCAGTGCTAGAGGCAAGGGATTTGTTGCAGATACGCAGTATTTT CSARGKGFVADTQYF NA TRBJ2-3 TRBV20-1 few
TGTGCCAGCAGTTACTTTGGGACTGAGACCTACGAGCAGTACTTC CASSYFGTETYEQYF NA TRBJ2-7 TRBV6-5 many
TGTACCAGCAGCTTGTTGGACAGAATGAACACTGAAGCTTTCTTT CTSSLLDRMNTEAFF NA TRBJ1-1 TRBV5-6 NA
TGTGCCAGCAGCGTTCAGGGTGAAGGTTCACCCCTCCACTTT CASSVQGEGSPLHF NA TRBJ1-6 TRBV2 NA
TGTGCCAGCAGCCAAGCTAAAAAAACCGGGGAGCTGTTTTTT CASSQAKKTGELFF NA TRBJ2-2 TRBV4-2 few
TGTGCCAGCAGCTCACTGGAGGGCAGGCGCTACTATGGCTACACCTTC CASSSLEGRRYYGYTF NA TRBJ1-2 TRBV13 many
TGTGCCAGCAGCGTGCTGGGGTTTAACACTGAAGCTTTCTTT CASSVLGFNTEAFF NA TRBJ1-1 TRBV9 many
TGTGCCAGCAGTTTCAACAATAATTCACCCCTCCACTTT CASSFNNNSPLHF NA TRBJ1-6 TRBV15 NA
TGCAGTGCTAGATGGGGAACAGGGAATGAAAAACTGTTTTTT CSARWGTGNEKLFF NA TRBJ1-4 TRBV20-1 NA
TGTGCCAGCAGCTTTTCAGGACGGACCACTGCGGAACTGTTTTTT CASSFSGRTTAELFF NA TRBJ1-4 TRBV12-1 NA
TGCAGCGTTGAAGATCGACGACTAGCGGGAGGCAGGTCTGGGGCCAACGTCCTGACTTTC CSVEDRRLAGGRSGANVLTF TRBD2 TRBJ2-6 TRBV29-1 many
TGCGCCAGCAGCCACTCAGGGACAGCAAAAAATGAAAAACTGTTTTTT CASSHSGTAKNEKLFF TRBD1 TRBJ1-4 TRBV4-3 many
TGTGCCAGTAGTTCTTGGACAGGGAGTTCCTACGAGCAGTACTTC CASSSWTGSSYEQYF TRBD1 TRBJ2-7 TRBV19 many
TGCAGTGCCCTGGGGGGGGGCATTGATACGCAGTATTTT CSALGGGIDTQYF NA TRBJ2-3 TRBV29-1 few
TGTGCCAGCAAATTACAGGGTACCTCCTACGAGCAGTACTTC CASKLQGTSYEQYF NA TRBJ2-7 TRBV12-3/TRBV12-4 many
TGTGCCAGCAGCCAGGGACAATCGCAGTTCTTC CASSQGQSQFF NA TRBJ2-1 TRBV5-1 NA
TGTGCCAGCAGGGTGGGCCCCCCGGCGGAGGAGCTGTTTTTT CASRVGPPAEELFF NA TRBJ2-2 TRBV13 NA
TGTGCCAGCAGCGTACAAGGAGGGGGCTCTCTATATGGCTACACCTTC CASSVQGGGSLYGYTF TRBD1 TRBJ1-2 TRBV9 many
TGCAGCGTTGAAGTAAAGGTCTCCGGGGCCAACGTCCTGACTTTC CSVEVKVSGANVLTF NA TRBJ2-6 TRBV29-1 many
TGTGCCAGTAGTCAAAAGCGGAGCCCAATCATCTACGAGCAGTACTTC CASSQKRSPIIYEQYF NA TRBJ2-7 TRBV19 few
TGTGCCAGCAGCTTAGTGGCGGGAGCTGGGGCCAACGTCCTGACTTTC CASSLVAGAGANVLTF TRBD2 TRBJ2-6 TRBV7-9 NA
TGTGCCAGCAGCCCCAATTGGGCCCAGGGGATCCGTTCCGGCTACACCTTC CASSPNWAQGIRSGYTF NA TRBJ1-2 TRBV7-2 many
TGTGCCAGCAGCCCCGGGACAGGTGGGGCCGAGCAGTACTTC CASSPGTGGAEQYF TRBD1 TRBJ2-7 TRBV5-6 NA
TGTGCCACCACGCTCGGGACGCAATATTCACCCCTCCACTTT CATTLGTQYSPLHF NA TRBJ1-6 TRBV6-5 many
TGTGCCAGCATCCCCCGGGACAGGGTCACTGAAGCGTTCTTT CASIPRDRVTEAFF TRBD1 TRBJ1-1 TRBV2 NA
TGTGCCAGCAGTTTAAGGGCAGGCTGTGGCTACACCTTC CASSLRAGCGYTF NA TRBJ1-2 TRBV25-1 few
TGTGCCAGTAGTATGGGACAGGGAAGCTCCTACGAGCAGTACTTC CASSMGQGSSYEQYF TRBD1 TRBJ2-7 TRBV19 NA
TGCAGTGCTAGGGAGGGCGCGGGGGGTCAGCCCCAGCATTTT CSAREGAGGQPQHF NA TRBJ1-5 TRBV20-1 many
TGTGCCAGCAGCGTAGGGACTAGCGGGAAGTACGAGCAGTACTTC CASSVGTSGKYEQYF TRBD2 TRBJ2-7 TRBV7-7 NA
TGTGCCACCTCCTGGGGGGGAAATACCTACGAGCAGTACTTC CATSWGGNTYEQYF TRBD2 TRBJ2-7 TRBV2 many
TGTGCCAGCAGTGAGGGGTGGAATGAAAAACTGTTTTTT CASSEGWNEKLFF NA TRBJ1-4 TRBV25-1 many
TGCAGTGCTCCAGCCAAGGACAGGCGCGGTGGCTACACCTTC CSAPAKDRRGGYTF TRBD1 TRBJ1-2 TRBV20-1 once
TGTGCCAGCAGCCAAAAGCGACTAGCGGGAGGGCCCTACGAGCAGTACTTC CASSQKRLAGGPYEQYF TRBD2 TRBJ2-7 TRBV4-1 NA
TGCAGCGTCCTAGCGGGGGCCACAACCTACGAGCAGTACTTC CSVLAGATTYEQYF TRBD2 TRBJ2-7 TRBV29-1 NA
TGTGCCAGCAGTATTACCCACACCGGGGAGCTGTTTTTT CASSITHTGELFF NA TRBJ2-2 TRBV7-9 many
TGTGCCACCAGTGATTTGGCGGGTTACACAGATACGCAGTATTTT CATSDLAGYTDTQYF NA TRBJ2-3 TRBV24-1 NA
TGTGCCATCAGTGAGGTCCCTAGCGGGAGAGGGGCCAACGTCCTGACTTTC CAISEVPSGRGANVLTF TRBD2 TRBJ2-6 TRBV10-3 NA
TGTGCCAGCAGTTTTAGAGCGGATTCGCCCCAGCATTTT CASSFRADSPQHF NA TRBJ1-5 TRBV27 many
TGCGCCAGCAGCAACGGGGACTTTGGCTACACCTTC CASSNGDFGYTF NA TRBJ1-2 TRBV5-1 many
TGCAGCGTTGGTCCGGGACAGGCTCCCGGGGAGCTGTTTTTT CSVGPGQAPGELFF TRBD1 TRBJ2-2 TRBV29-1 NA
TGCAGTGCTAGAGATCGAAGGAGCGGGACTGAAGCTTTCTTT CSARDRRSGTEAFF NA TRBJ1-1 TRBV20-1 NA
TGTGCCAGCAGTGAGGGACAGGAACCTAACTATGGCTACACCTTC CASSEGQEPNYGYTF TRBD1 TRBJ1-2 TRBV2 NA
TGTGCCAGCAGTTACGTGGCGGGAGGGCTAAACGAGCAGTACTTC CASSYVAGGLNEQYF TRBD2 TRBJ2-7 TRBV6-2/TRBV6-3 many
TGTGCCGGCAGCTCTAACAGGGGGATTCAGCCCCAGCATTTT CAGSSNRGIQPQHF TRBD1 TRBJ1-5 TRBV7-3 NA